This is a list of T cell receptor beta chains from one sample in a study of cytomegalovirus exposure and HLA in healthy donors. Repertoires were generated with immunoSEQ multiplex PCR, while TCRdb's copy carries only in-frame clones and drops some. The sample includes 150,000 to 200,000 clones, around 75% of them seen just once. Sequencing input: PBMCs. All receptors derive from a woman in her forties or fifties in good health and CMV-seronegative. The CDR3 runs from the conserved cysteine through the conserved F or W. The D gene is left open where the match is weak. Part of the rows lack a size; the others show once, few, many or a class for expanded clones.

>-|-|TRBV9|TRBJ2-7
CASSPFREVYEQYF
TGTGCCAGCAGCCCCTTCAGGGAAGTGTACGAGCAGTACTTC
>TRBD1|once|TRBV6-5|TRBJ1-2
CASSQRAGGVYGYTF
TGTGCCAGCAGTCAACGGGCAGGGGGCGTCTATGGCTACACCTTC
>TRBD1|-|TRBV27|TRBJ1-1
CASRRGTGYTEAFF
TGTGCCAGCAGAAGGGGGACAGGGTACACTGAAGCTTTCTTT
>-|-|TRBV27|TRBJ1-5
CASSPQRQEFNQPQHF
TGTGCCAGCAGTCCGCAGAGACAGGAGTTCAATCAGCCCCAGCATTTT
>-|-|TRBV2|TRBJ1-5
CASRVQGNNQPQHF
TGTGCCAGCAGAGTACAGGGAAACAATCAGCCCCAGCATTTT
>-|-|TRBV4-2|TRBJ1-2
CASSQGSGEVNGYTF
TGTGCCAGCAGCCAGGGTTCAGGGGAAGTAAATGGCTACACCTTC
>-|-|TRBV14|TRBJ2-5
CASSQDPRVGAQYF
TGTGCCAGCAGCCAAGATCCCCGGGTTGGAGCCCAGTACTTC
>-|-|TRBV7-8|TRBJ1-5
CASSLVDNQPQHF
TGTGCCAGCAGCTTAGTAGACAATCAGCCCCAGCATTTT
>-|-|TRBV28|TRBJ2-5
CASSLVGRETQYF
TGTGCCAGCAGTTTAGTAGGGAGAGAGACCCAGTACTTC
>TRBD2|-|TRBV4-3|TRBJ2-2
CASSQEWSGGVANTGELFF
TGCGCCAGCAGCCAAGAGTGGAGCGGGGGGGTAGCGAACACCGGGGAGCTGTTTTTT
>-|few|TRBV5-6|TRBJ1-2
CASSSGQPNYGYTF
TGTGCCAGCAGCTCCGGACAGCCTAACTATGGCTACACCTTC
>TRBD2|-|TRBV9|TRBJ2-1
CASSTSGSLSNEQFF
TGTGCCAGCTCAACTAGCGGGAGTTTATCCAATGAGCAGTTCTTC
>TRBD1|-|TRBV19|TRBJ1-3
CASTHPQGVTGNTIYF
TGTGCCAGTACTCACCCACAGGGGGTGACCGGAAACACCATATATTTT
>TRBD1|-|TRBV18|TRBJ2-1
CASSNRGEQFF
TGTGCCAGCTCAAACAGGGGTGAGCAGTTCTTC
>-|-|TRBV7-3|TRBJ1-6
CASRTTSHRPNLYNSPLHF
TGTGCCAGCAGGACGACATCTCACCGCCCGAACTTGTATAATTCACCCCTCCACTTT
>-|-|TRBV28|TRBJ1-5
CASSLEGGPRNQPQHF
TGTGCCAGCAGTTTGGAGGGAGGGCCCCGCAATCAGCCCCAGCATTTT
>-|-|TRBV9|TRBJ2-1
CASSSLRYEQFF
TGTGCCAGCAGCTCCCTGAGATATGAGCAGTTCTTC
>-|-|TRBV19|TRBJ2-2
CASPSLSGELFF
TGTGCCAGTCCCTCCCTGTCCGGGGAGCTGTTTTTT
>TRBD2|-|TRBV19|TRBJ2-6
CASSPALAGPGANVLTF
TGTGCCAGTAGTCCAGCCCTAGCGGGACCTGGGGCCAACGTCCTGACTTTC
>-|few|TRBV7-2|TRBJ2-5
CASNKRSRETQYF
TGTGCCAGCAACAAGAGGAGTCGAGAGACCCAGTACTTC
>TRBD1|-|TRBV18|TRBJ2-5
CASSLVWGQGARETQYF
TGTGCCAGCTCCCTGGTCTGGGGACAGGGAGCCCGAGAGACCCAGTACTTC
>-|-|TRBV19|TRBJ1-5
CASGDGGRPGSNQPQHF
TGTGCCAGTGGTGACGGAGGGCGCCCGGGGAGCAATCAGCCCCAGCATTTT
>-|-|TRBV19|TRBJ1-1
CASSMYRDTEAFF
TGTGCCAGTAGTATGTACAGGGACACTGAAGCTTTCTTT
>-|-|TRBV6-1|TRBJ1-2
CASSEALGGRYGYTF
TGTGCCAGCAGTGAAGCGCTCGGGGGACGGTATGGCTACACCTTC
>-|-|TRBV6-1|TRBJ1-5
CASSVRRGLSNQPQHF
TGTGCCAGCAGTGTCAGGAGGGGTTTGAGCAATCAGCCCCAGCATTTT
>TRBD1|-|TRBV6-6|TRBJ1-2
CASSLQGARGGYTF
TGTGCCAGCAGTTTACAGGGGGCGCGAGGTGGCTACACCTTC
>-|once|TRBV10-3|TRBJ1-1
CAISESVVSVNTEAFF
TGTGCCATCAGTGAGTCTGTAGTGTCCGTGAACACTGAAGCTTTCTTT
>-|-|TRBV7-2|TRBJ2-3
CASSLAFGSADTQYF
TGTGCCAGCAGCTTAGCATTCGGGAGCGCAGATACGCAGTATTTT
>TRBD1|-|TRBV7-2|TRBJ1-6
CASSLGTGAYNSPLHF
TGTGCCAGCAGCTTAGGGACAGGAGCCTATAATTCACCCCTCCACTTT
>-|-|TRBV5-6|TRBJ1-2
CASSLIRGGNYGYTF
TGTGCCAGCAGCTTGATAAGGGGTGGAAACTATGGCTACACCTTC
>-|-|TRBV29-1|TRBJ2-1
CSVGGGSSYNEQFF
TGCAGCGTGGGAGGGGGGAGCTCCTACAATGAGCAGTTCTTC
>-|-|TRBV4-1|TRBJ1-1
CASSQDRWLQNTEAFF
TGCGCCAGCAGCCAAGATCGATGGCTGCAGAACACTGAAGCTTTCTTT
>TRBD1|-|TRBV5-4|TRBJ1-5
CASSFQGVNQPQHF
TGTGCCAGCAGCTTTCAGGGGGTCAATCAGCCCCAGCATTTT
>TRBD1|-|TRBV5-1|TRBJ2-3
CASSLGQGAADTQYF
TGCGCCAGCAGCTTAGGACAGGGGGCGGCAGATACGCAGTATTTT
>-|-|TRBV9|TRBJ1-6
CASSADRTEPLHF
TGTGCCAGCAGCGCTGACAGGACCGAGCCCCTCCACTTT
>TRBD1|-|TRBV7-9|TRBJ1-2
CASSLDRDVGYGYTF
TGTGCCAGCAGCCTAGACAGGGATGTGGGCTATGGCTACACCTTC
>TRBD1|-|TRBV4-1|TRBJ2-3
CASSARQGAATDTQYF
TGCGCCAGCAGCGCCCGACAGGGGGCAGCTACAGATACGCAGTATTTT
>-|once|TRBV12-5|TRBJ2-5
CASGLVRRLGGETQYF
TGTGCTAGTGGTTTGGTACGTAGACTCGGAGGGGAGACCCAGTACTTC
>-|few|TRBV4-3|TRBJ1-3
CASSSHGGTGNTIYF
TGCGCCAGCAGCTCTCATGGGGGGACTGGAAACACCATATATTTT
>TRBD1|-|TRBV15|TRBJ2-1
CATQTGGYNEQFF
TGTGCCACCCAGACAGGGGGATACAATGAGCAGTTCTTC
>TRBD1|-|TRBV2|TRBJ2-7
CAGRGTGAIEQYF
TGTGCCGGCAGAGGGACAGGGGCCATCGAGCAGTACTTC
>-|-|TRBV9|TRBJ1-1
CASSVVTNMNTEAFF
TGTGCCAGCAGCGTAGTAACGAACATGAACACTGAAGCTTTCTTT